One sample yielded the 15 T cell receptor beta chains listed below, sequenced in a study of blood T cell repertoires in COVID-19. The protocol was immunoSEQ multiplex PCR, while the TCRdb copy is restricted to in-frame clones and leaves out a portion. This table holds around 60,000 clones, around 79% found once. The material sequenced was peripheral blood. The origin of the receptors is a woman between 45 and 65 years old with active or convalescent COVID-19.

The chain has TRBV24-1 and TRBJ2-2; tentative D call: TRBD1 (5 bases). CDR1 KGHDR and CDR2 SFDVKD come from the germline V gene. V was cut by 10 bases and J by 0 bases, with 8 bases left in between. This CDR3 spans 13 amino acids. The CDR3 DNA follows: TGTGCCACGGACAAGTCGAACACCGGGGAGCTGTTTTTT. It encodes CATDKSNTGELFF.

In DNA, the CDR3 is TGTGCCAGTAGTATAGTAGGAGGGAGATATGGGAAGAGTAAGACCCAGTACTTC. Its translation: CASSIVGGRYGKSKTQYF. The rearrangement joins TRBV19 to TRBJ2-5; TRBD2 is a possible D gene (6 bases). Trimming removed 1 base at V and 6 bases at J, with 24 bases between. The CDR3 covers 18 residues. Germline lookup yields CDR1 LNHDA and CDR2 SQIVND (reference sequence).

CDR3 bases: TGCGCCAGCAGCCACCCCACGGGTGAGCAGTTCTTC. It codes for CASSHPTGEQFF. V gene TRBV4-1 combines with J gene TRBJ2-1; D is undetermined. CDR1 is MGHRA, CDR2 YSYEKL, per germline. The CDR3 is made up of 12 amino acids. V lost 3 bases, J lost 9 bases, and 9 bases lay in between.

V gene TRBV4-2 combines with J gene TRBJ1-5; no reliable D call. Trimming cost V 1 base and J 8 bases, with 6 bases left between them. CDR1 and CDR2 from the germline V gene are LGHNA and YNFKEQ. The CDR3 is 12 residues long. CDR3 region: CASSQGREPQHF. CDR3 sequence (DNA): TGTGCCAGCAGCCAAGGACGGGAGCCCCAGCATTTT.

The rearrangement uses TRBV19 and TRBJ2-7; a possible D gene is TRBD1 (7 bases). From germline, CDR1 is LNHDA and CDR2 SQIVND (reference sequence). This CDR3 contains 13 residues. The germline V and J ends were trimmed by 6 bases and 2 bases, with 11 bases remaining between them. CDR3 sequence: CASSPGGTYEQYF. The DNA for the CDR3 is TGTGCCAGTAGCCCAGGGGGGACCTACGAGCAGTACTTC.

The genes are TRBV30 and TRBJ2-5, with 8 positions matching TRBD1. The CDR3 loop spans 13 amino acids. J was trimmed by 1 base and V by 5 bases; bases with no gene match: 3. Germline V gives CDR1 GTSNPN, CDR2 SVGIG (reference sequence). CDR3 protein: CAWDRGPQETQYF. The CDR3 region has the DNA TGTGCCTGGGACAGGGGACCCCAAGAGACCCAGTACTTC.

This clone was counted a few times. This CDR3 is CASSAGGRETQYF. The DNA for the CDR3 is TGCGCCAGCAGCGCGGGAGGGAGGGAGACCCAGTACTTC. The rearrangement links TRBV5-1 to TRBJ2-5; 9 nucleotides line up with TRBD2. V shed 4 bases, J shed 5 bases, and the junction held 3 bases outside the gene matches. The CDR3 length is 13 residues. CDR1 SGHRS and CDR2 YFSETQ come from the germline V gene.

This clone came up a few times. The chain uses TRBV19 and TRBJ2-7; D is unclear. Germline CDR1 LNHDA, CDR2 SQIVND (reference sequence). With 5 bases removed from V and 0 bases from J, the gap between germline ends came to 8 bases. The CDR3 is 13 amino acids. The CDR3 region is CASSPMSSYEQYF. In DNA, the CDR3 is TGTGCCAGTAGTCCGATGAGCTCCTACGAGCAGTACTTC.

This chain uses TRBV27 with TRBJ1-6; D ambiguous. The CDR3 consists of 15 residues. The germline CDR1 and CDR2 sequences are MNHEY and SMNVEV (reference sequence). Trimming stripped 6 bases from V and 5 bases from J, with 14 bases between. CDR3 coding DNA: TGTGCCAGCAGGGCGAGGGAGGCGAATAATTCACCCCTCCACTTT. Residues: CASRAREANNSPLHF.

This sequence joins TRBV11-3 and TRBJ2-3, with D perhaps matching TRBD2 (6 bases). Germline V gene data show CDR1 as SGHNT and CDR2 as YENEEA. V shed 4 bases and J shed 2 bases, with 10 bases lying between them. The CDR3 contains 14 residues. The CDR3 loop reads CASSSGAVTDTQYF. CDR3 DNA: TGTGCCAGCAGCTCGGGAGCAGTCACAGATACGCAGTATTTT.

The chain combines TRBV5-1 with TRBJ2-7, with a tentative D call TRBD1 (5 bases). V lost 0 bases and J 1 base, leaving 17 bases between the germline ends. The CDR3 consists of 17 residues. Germline V lookup: CDR1 SGHRS, CDR2 YFSETQ. CDR3 nucleotide sequence: TGCGCCAGCAGCTTGGAGGCAGGGTCCACTCTTTCCTACGAGCAGTACTTC. It translates to CASSLEAGSTLSYEQYF.

The V gene is TRBV30, the J gene TRBJ2-5; TRBD2 agrees at 11 bases. Losses at the gene ends were 5 bases for V and 5 bases for J; bases not matched to a gene: 7. The CDR3 spans 14 residues. Looked up from germline, CDR1 is GTSNPN and CDR2 is SVGIG (reference sequence). The CDR3 sequence is CAWSLAGVGETQYF. In DNA, the CDR3 is TGTGCCTGGTCACTAGCGGGAGTGGGGGAGACCCAGTACTTC. Full variable domain (outside the CDR3, taken from reference TRBV30 and TRBJ2-5): SQTIHQWPATLVQPVGSPLSLECTVEGTSNPNLYWYRQAAGRGLQLLFYSVGIGQISSEVPQNLSASRPQDRQFILSSKKLLLSDSGFYLCAWSLAGVGETQYFGPGTRLLVL.

This clone occurred a few times. The rearrangement uses TRBV9 and TRBJ2-7; 9 bases match TRBD1. Germline CDR1 reads SGDLS; CDR2 reads YYNGEE. CDR3 length: 16 residues. J gave up 3 bases and V 5 bases, and 12 bases lay outside the gene matches. The chain's CDR3 is CASSPPGGTGLYEQYF. For the CDR3, the DNA is TGTGCCAGCAGTCCCCCGGGTGGGACAGGGCTCTACGAGCAGTACTTC.

The J gene is TRBJ2-3, the V gene TRBV19; D gene unclear. V lost 1 base and J lost 6, with 8 bases in between. There are 13 residues in the CDR3. The germline gives CDR1 LNHDA, CDR2 SQIVND (reference sequence). CDR3 DNA: TGTGCCAGTAGTATAGGTGTCCGGGATACGCAGTATTTT. Protein product: CASSIGVRDTQYF.

The chain carries TRBV6-6 and TRBJ2-7, with 9 bases aligning to TRBD1. This CDR3 spans 13 amino acids. The V gene end was trimmed by 7 bases and the J gene end by 3 bases; junction bases not matched to a gene: 4. The germline CDR1 and CDR2 sequences are MNHNY and SVGAGI (reference sequence). CDR3: CASISGQGYEQYF. The CDR3 region has the DNA TGTGCCAGCATTTCGGGACAGGGCTACGAGCAGTACTTC.